This T cell receptor (beta chain) was profiled in a study of early T cells in non-severe SARS-CoV-2 infection. Study at large: Sequencing of unsorted whole blood was done on bulk RNA, leaving chains unpaired.

In its sample, this clonotype was seen many times. As yet, its antigen is unknown. Molecules of cDNA were individually given unique molecular identifiers that were attached to them. TCRdb independently ran MiXCR on the 5' RACE reads; one entry per CDR3 protein. This sample has about 22,000 distinct CDR3 sequences, with roughly 4.7% found just once. V shed 4 bases and J shed 2 bases, with 8 bases lying between them. The CDR3 is made up of 13 amino acids. Germline V gives CDR1 WNHNN, CDR2 SYGVQD (reference sequence). Study results and caveats: VDJdb matching favored anti-spike CD8 responses, missing private and CD4 specificities.

The clonotype comes from an adult who was a healthcare worker with PCR-confirmed SARS-CoV-2 infection or an uninfected control (not recorded which). This chain links TRBV10-1 with TRBJ2-5; D is ambiguous. Sequenced: whole blood. The chain's CDR3 is CASSVTPQETQYF. CDR3 DNA: TGCGCCAGCAGTGTGACACCTCAAGAGACCCAGTACTTC.